This T cell receptor beta chain was sequenced in a study of blood T cells in healthy people across ages. This clonotype appeared a single time. Its antigen remains unknown. A read error may produce the germline difference seen at one junction end. Alongside a J-beta primer mix, a sample-barcoded 5' primer served in a second PCR lasting roughly 6 to 11 cycles. In TCRdb, the 5' RACE reads were re-called with MiXCR into one record per CDR3 protein. The sample consists of about a million distinct CDR3 sequences, roughly 47% of them appearing once. Whole-study findings and limits: Roughly linear declines in TCR beta diversity per million T cells occurred with age. PBMC samples, being unsorted, prevented any conclusive comparison of naive and antigen-experienced cells. Whereas aged donors had fewer naive CD4+ cells, long-lived donors had more of them and higher diversity.

This TCR was recovered from a woman aged 55-69 years in good health. Sequencing used blood.

CDR3 protein: CVSSPIPLLEQYF. Written as DNA, the CDR3 is TGTGTCAGCAGCCCAATACCCCTACTCGAGCAGTACTTC. This rearrangement joins TRBV7-8 to TRBJ2-7; D gene unclear. This CDR3 comprises 13 residues. CDR1 is SGHVS, CDR2 FQNEAQ, per germline.